This T cell receptor (beta chain) was sequenced for a study of OX40 agonist ivuxolimab in advanced cancers. Study background: Patients were given ivuxolimab, an antibody that agonizes OX40 (CD134).

TCRdb keeps only in-frame clones here, not all; method: immunoSEQ multiplex PCR. The sample has 75,000 to 100,000 clones, 70% to 90% seen once. This clone was detected only a few times. The source is an adult with an advanced solid tumor such as melanoma, head and neck, liver or kidney cancer. Source: CD4+ or CD8+ T cells sorted from blood, taken in a trial of the OX40 agonist ivuxolimab.

The CDR3 DNA follows: TGTGCCAGCAGCCAAAAGGGGACCGTCGGGGCACATACGCAGTATTTT. Amino acids: CASSQKGTVGAHTQYF. This sequence joins TRBV7-3 and TRBJ2-3; D is possibly TRBD1 or TRBD2 (5 bases each). This CDR3 region has 16 residues. With 5 bases removed from V and 7 bases from J, the gap between germline ends came to 22 bases. Germline V gene lookup returns CDR1 SGHTA and CDR2 FQGTGA.